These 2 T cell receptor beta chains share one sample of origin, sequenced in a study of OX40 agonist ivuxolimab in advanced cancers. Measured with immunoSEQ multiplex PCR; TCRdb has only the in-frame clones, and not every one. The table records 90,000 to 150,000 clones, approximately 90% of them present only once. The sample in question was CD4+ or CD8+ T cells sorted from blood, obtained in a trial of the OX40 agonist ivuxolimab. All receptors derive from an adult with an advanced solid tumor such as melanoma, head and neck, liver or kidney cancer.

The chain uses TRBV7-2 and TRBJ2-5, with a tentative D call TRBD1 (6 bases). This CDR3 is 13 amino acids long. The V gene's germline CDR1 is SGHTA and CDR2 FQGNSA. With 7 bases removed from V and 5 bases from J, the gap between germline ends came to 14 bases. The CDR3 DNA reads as TGTGCCAGCAACAGACAGGACTGGGAGACCCAGTACTTC. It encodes CASNRQDWETQYF.

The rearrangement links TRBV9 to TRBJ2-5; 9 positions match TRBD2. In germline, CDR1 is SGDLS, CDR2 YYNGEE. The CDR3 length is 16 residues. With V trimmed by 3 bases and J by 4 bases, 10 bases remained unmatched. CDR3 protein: CASSASGVAGVETQYF. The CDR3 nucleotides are TGTGCCAGCAGCGCCAGCGGCGTAGCGGGGGTAGAGACCCAGTACTTC. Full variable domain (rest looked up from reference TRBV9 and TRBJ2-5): DSGVTQTPKHLITATGQRVTLRCSPRSGDLSVYWYQQSLDQGLQFLIQYYNGEERAKGNILERFSAQQFPDLHSELNLSSLELGDSALYFCASSASGVAGVETQYFGPGTRLLVL.